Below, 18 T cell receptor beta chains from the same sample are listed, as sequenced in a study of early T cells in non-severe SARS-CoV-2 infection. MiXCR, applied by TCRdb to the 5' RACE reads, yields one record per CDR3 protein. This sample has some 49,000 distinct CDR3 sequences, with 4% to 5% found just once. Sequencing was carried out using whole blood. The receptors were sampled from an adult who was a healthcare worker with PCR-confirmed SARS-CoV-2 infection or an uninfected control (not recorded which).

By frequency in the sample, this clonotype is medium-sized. The CDR3, as DNA: TGCAGTGCTCTCTTCGGGGGGGCGGCGATGAACATTCAGTACTTC. Translating it yields CSALFGGAAMNIQYF. This sequence joins TRBV20-1 and TRBJ2-4, with 8 bases lining up with TRBD2. Germline V gene sequence: CDR1 DFQATT, CDR2 SNEGSKA (reference sequence). The CDR3 runs 15 residues. V was pared by 5 bases and J by 7 bases, with 13 bases of the junction left unmatched.

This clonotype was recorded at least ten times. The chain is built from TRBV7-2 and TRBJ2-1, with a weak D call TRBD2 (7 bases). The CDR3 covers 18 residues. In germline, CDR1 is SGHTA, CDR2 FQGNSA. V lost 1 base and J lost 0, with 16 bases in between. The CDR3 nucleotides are TGTGCCAGCAGCTTAGGAGGGGGGGTAGGAAGCTCCTACAATGAGCAGTTCTTC. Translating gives CASSLGGGVGSSYNEQFF.

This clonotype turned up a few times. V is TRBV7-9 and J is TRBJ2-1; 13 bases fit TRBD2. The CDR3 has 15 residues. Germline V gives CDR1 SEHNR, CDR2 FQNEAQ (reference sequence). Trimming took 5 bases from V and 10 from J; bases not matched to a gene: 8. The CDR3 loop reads CASSPRTSGSGEQFF. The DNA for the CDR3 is TGTGCCAGCAGCCCCCGGACTAGCGGGAGTGGGGAGCAGTTCTTC.

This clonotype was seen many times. The CDR3 protein is CASREPGQGFPEAFF. DNA of the CDR3: TGTGCCAGCAGGGAACCGGGACAGGGGTTTCCTGAAGCTTTCTTT. The rearrangement uses TRBV6-2 or TRBV6-3 and TRBJ1-1, with 10 bases that match TRBD1. Germline CDR1 and CDR2: MNHEY and SVGEGT. The CDR3 contains 15 residues. J lost 6 bases, V lost 6 bases, and 10 bases had no gene match.

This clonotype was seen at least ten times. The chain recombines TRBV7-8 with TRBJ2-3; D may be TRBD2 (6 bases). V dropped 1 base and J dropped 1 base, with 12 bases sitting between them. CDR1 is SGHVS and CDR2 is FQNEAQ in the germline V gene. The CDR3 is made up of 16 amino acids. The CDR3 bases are TGTGCCAGCAGCTTAGTAGGGAGGCGGGGCACAGATACGCAGTATTTT. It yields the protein CASSLVGRRGTDTQYF. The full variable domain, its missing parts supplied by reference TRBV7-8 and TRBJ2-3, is GAGVSQSPRYKVAKRGQDVALRCDPISGHVSLFWYQQALGQGPEFLTYFQNEAQLDKSGLPSDRFFAERPEGSVSTLKIQRTQQEDSAVYLCASSLVGRRGTDTQYFGPGTRLTVL.

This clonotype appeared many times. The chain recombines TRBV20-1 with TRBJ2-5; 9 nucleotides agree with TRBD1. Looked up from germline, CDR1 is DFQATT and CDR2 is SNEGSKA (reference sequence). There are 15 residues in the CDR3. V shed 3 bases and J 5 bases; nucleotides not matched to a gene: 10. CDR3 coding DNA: TGCAGTGCTAGGGCCGGGACAGGGTTTGTGGAGACCCAGTACTTC. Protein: CSARAGTGFVETQYF.

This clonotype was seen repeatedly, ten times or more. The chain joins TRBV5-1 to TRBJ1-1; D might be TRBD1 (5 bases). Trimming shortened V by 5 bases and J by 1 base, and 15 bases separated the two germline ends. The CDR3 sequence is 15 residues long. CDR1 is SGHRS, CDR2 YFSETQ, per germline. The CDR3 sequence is CASRLSTGPNTEAFF. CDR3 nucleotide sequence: TGCGCCAGCAGACTTAGTACGGGACCGAACACTGAAGCTTTCTTT. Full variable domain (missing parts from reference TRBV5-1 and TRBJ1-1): KAGVTQTPRYLIKTRGQQVTLSCSPISGHRSVSWYQQTPGQGLQFLFEYFSETQRNKGNFPGRFSGRQFSNSRSEMNVSTLELGDSALYLCASRLSTGPNTEAFFGQGTRLTVV.

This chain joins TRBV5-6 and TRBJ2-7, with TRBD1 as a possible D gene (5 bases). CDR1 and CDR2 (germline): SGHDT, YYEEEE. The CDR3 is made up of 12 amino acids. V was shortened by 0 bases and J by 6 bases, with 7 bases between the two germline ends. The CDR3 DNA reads TGTGCCAGCAGCTTGGTAGGGGTCGAGCAGTACTTC. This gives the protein CASSLVGVEQYF.

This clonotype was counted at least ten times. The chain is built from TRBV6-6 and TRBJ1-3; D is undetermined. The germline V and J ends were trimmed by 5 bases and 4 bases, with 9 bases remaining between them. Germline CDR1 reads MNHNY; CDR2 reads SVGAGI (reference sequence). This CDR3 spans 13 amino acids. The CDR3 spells CASSLDAGNTIYF. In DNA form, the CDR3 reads TGTGCCAGCAGTCTAGACGCGGGAAACACCATATATTTT.

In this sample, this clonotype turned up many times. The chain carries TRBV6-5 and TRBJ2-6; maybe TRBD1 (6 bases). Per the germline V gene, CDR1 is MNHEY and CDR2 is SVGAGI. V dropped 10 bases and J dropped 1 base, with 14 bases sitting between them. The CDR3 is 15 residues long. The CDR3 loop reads CATSLRGSGANVLTF. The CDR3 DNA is TGTGCCACCTCCCTCAGGGGTTCTGGGGCCAACGTCCTGACTTTC.

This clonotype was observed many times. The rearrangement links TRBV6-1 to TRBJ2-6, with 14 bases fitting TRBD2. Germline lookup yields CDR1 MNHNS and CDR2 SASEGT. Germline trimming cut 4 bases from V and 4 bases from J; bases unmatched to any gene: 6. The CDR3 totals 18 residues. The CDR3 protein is CASSAGTSGSSGANVLTF. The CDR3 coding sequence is TGTGCCAGCAGTGCCGGGACTAGCGGGAGTTCCGGGGCCAACGTCCTGACTTTC.

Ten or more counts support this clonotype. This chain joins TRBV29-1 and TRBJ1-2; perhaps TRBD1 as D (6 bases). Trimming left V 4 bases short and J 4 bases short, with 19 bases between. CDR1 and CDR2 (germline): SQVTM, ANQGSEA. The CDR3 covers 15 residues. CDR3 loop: CSVARGGFYGYGYTF. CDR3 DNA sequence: TGCAGCGTTGCCCGAGGGGGGTTCTATGGCTATGGCTACACCTTC.

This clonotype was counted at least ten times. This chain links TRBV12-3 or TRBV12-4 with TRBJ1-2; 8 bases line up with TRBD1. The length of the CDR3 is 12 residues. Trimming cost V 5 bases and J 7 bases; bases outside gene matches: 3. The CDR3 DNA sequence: TGTGCCAGCAGTCAGGGGGCTGGTGGCTACACCTTC. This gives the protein CASSQGAGGYTF.

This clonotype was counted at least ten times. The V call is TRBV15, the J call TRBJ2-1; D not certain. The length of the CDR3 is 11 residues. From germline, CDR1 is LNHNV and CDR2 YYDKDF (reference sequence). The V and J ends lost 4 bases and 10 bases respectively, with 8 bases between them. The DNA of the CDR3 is TGTGCCACCAGCAATATGGGGGAGCAGTTCTTC. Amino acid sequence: CATSNMGEQFF. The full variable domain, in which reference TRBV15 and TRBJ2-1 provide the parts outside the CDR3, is DAMVIQNPRYQVTQFGKPVTLSCSQTLNHNVMYWYQQKSSQAPKLLFHYYDKDFNNEADTPDNFQSRRPNTSFCFLDIRSPGLGDTAMYLCATSNMGEQFFGPGTRLTVL.

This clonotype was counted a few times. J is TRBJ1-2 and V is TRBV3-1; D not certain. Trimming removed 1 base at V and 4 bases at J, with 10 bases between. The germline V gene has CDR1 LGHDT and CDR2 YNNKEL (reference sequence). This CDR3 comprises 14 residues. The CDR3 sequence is CASSQASDTYGYTF. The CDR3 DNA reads TGTGCCAGCAGCCAAGCCTCTGACACCTATGGCTACACCTTC. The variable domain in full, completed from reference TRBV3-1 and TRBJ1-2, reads DTAVSQTPKYLVTQMGNDKSIKCEQNLGHDTMYWYKQDSKKFLKIMFSYNNKELIINETVPNRFSPKSPDKAHLNLHINSLELGDSAVYFCASSQASDTYGYTFGSGTRLTVV.

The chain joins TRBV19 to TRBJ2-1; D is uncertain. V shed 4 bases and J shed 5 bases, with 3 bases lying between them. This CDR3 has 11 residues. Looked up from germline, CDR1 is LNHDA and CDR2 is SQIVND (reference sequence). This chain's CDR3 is CASSNHNEQFF. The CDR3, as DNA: TGTGCCAGTAGTAACCACAATGAGCAGTTCTTC.

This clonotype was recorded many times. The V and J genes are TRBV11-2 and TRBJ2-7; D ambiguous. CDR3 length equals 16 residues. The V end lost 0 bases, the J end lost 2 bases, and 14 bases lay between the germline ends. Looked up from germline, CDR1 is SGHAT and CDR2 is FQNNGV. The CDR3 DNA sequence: TGTGCCAGCAGCTTAGATTGGCCAGGTCTAGCCTACGAGCAGTACTTC. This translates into CASSLDWPGLAYEQYF.

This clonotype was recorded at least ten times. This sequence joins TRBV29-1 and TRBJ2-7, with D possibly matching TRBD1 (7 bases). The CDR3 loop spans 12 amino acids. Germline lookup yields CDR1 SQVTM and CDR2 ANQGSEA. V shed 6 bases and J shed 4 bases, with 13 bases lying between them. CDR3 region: CSVGGTEYEQYF. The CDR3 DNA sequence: TGCAGCGTGGGCGGGACAGAGTACGAGCAGTACTTC.